The clone carrying this T cell receptor (beta chain) was seen only a few times. The antigen remains unidentified. One junction end does not reproduce the germline sequence, and a read error may be involved. The data are from a study of cytomegalovirus exposure and HLA in healthy donors. Overall study: The study's early data release held 80 million to 95 million unique TCRs from HLA-typed donors.

PCR employed 60 Vbeta and 13 Jbeta primers. The table came from immunoSEQ multiplex PCR; TCRdb's copy has only in-frame clones and leaves some out. The data contain 150,000 or so clones, 68% of them singletons. CDR1 and CDR2 from the germline V gene are SEHNR and FQNEAQ (reference sequence). The CDR3 is 14 amino acids. Notes on the study in general: About 87% or about 30% of the time was how often most TCR beta V segments were productive, according to an earlier analysis. In a later analysis, HLA-associated TCR beta chains were more clonally expanded than equally common others. Later on, an analysis found that several of the most significant clusters appeared to be linked to common viral pathogens, which included parvovirus B19.

The specimen was PBMCs. The source is a young man in good health and CMV-seropositive. The J gene is TRBJ1-3, the V gene TRBV7-9; 7 bases are a match to TRBD1. The CDR3: CSSSLKGGGNTIYF. The CDR3 bases are TGTTCCAGCAGCTTAAAAGGGGGCGGAAACACCATATATTTT.